This T cell receptor beta chain was obtained from a study of response to subunit inactivated influenza vaccine. The CDR3 contains 15 residues. Germline CDR1 MNHEY, CDR2 SVGEGT. V was clipped by 2 bases and J by 11 bases; unmatched bases: 11. TCRdb passed the RT-PCR reads through MiXCR, listing each CDR3 protein once. The table has about 520,000 distinct CDR3 sequences, around 25% seen once. The sample holds a few counts of this clonotype. The antigen remains undetermined. General study findings and limits: The authors suggested that few new T cells are recruited per seasonal influenza vaccination.

The starting material was CD4+ T cells sorted from PBMCs, obtained approximately 5 days after vaccination. The receptor was derived from a man aged 50 or older who received an inactivated influenza vaccine. The gene calls are TRBV6-2 or TRBV6-3 and TRBJ2-7; 11 bases align to TRBD2. CDR3 region: CASSYPGTSGRGEYF. The CDR3 DNA sequence: TGTGCCAGCAGTTACCCCGGGACTAGCGGTCGAGGGGAGTACTTC.